This T cell receptor (beta chain) originates from a study of shared clonotypes between healthy human individuals. Study-level findings and limits: Shared clonotypes: approximately 5.3% naive CD4, approximately 3.4% naive CD8, about 2.4% memory CD4, approximately 0.4% memory CD8.

Some 30,000 T cell genomes, or approximately 200 ng DNA, went into the sorted-subset replicate PCRs. The repertoire was sequenced with immunoSEQ multiplex PCR; TCRdb's copy has only in-frame clones and lacks some. The sample contains more than 2 million clones, roughly 95% of which appear only once. Of note for this clone: The antigen remains unidentified.

Germline V gene sequence: CDR1 LNHDA, CDR2 SQIVND (reference sequence). J gave up 9 bases and V 5 bases, and 14 bases lay outside the gene matches. The CDR3 contains 15 residues. The sample was naive CD4+ T cells sorted from blood. The subset was: CD45RA+ positively selected. The sequence was obtained from a young man in good health. The V gene is TRBV19, the J gene TRBJ2-5; 8 bases fit TRBD1. The DNA for the CDR3 is TGTGCCAGTAGTCCCCTGGCGACAGGGGTGATGGCCCAGTACTTC. Its translation: CASSPLATGVMAQYF.